The sequence of this TCR beta chain was determined in a study of blood T cell repertoires in COVID-19 (dated by TCRdb to about 2020). With regard to the full study: Samples covering the acute and convalescent phases of COVID-19 were provided by collaborators in the United States, Italy and Spain. The dataset comprised deeply sampled blood TCRbeta repertoires from subjects exposed to, actively infected with, or recovered from COVID-19. The material from the prospective study consisted of cDNA or gDNA derived from T cells, B-cell-depleted T cells, or PBMCs. HLA class I and class II types, where available, came from metadata supplied by the sample provider rather than from assay-based typing. The repertoires were released in a freely available public database intended as a resource for research on the immune response to SARS-CoV-2. Samples came from the ongoing ImmuneRACE study (first 160 participants) plus 1,254 subjects from 6 global collaborators. The sample metadata nearly always contained a de-identified subject ID, COVID-19 status, age in years and sex. General findings and caveats noted by the study authors: The quantity of clinical and demographic metadata differed by source and by participant and was supplied without curation.

Participants in the prospective study were enrolled through a virtual design, were aged roughly 18 to 100 years, and lived in about two dozen United States geographic areas. Cohort assignment in the prospective study relied on participant-reported clinical history from a screening survey and a study questionnaire. A participant counted as exposed if, within 2 weeks of entering the study, that participant had been in contact with someone who had a PCR-confirmed or clinician-diagnosed COVID-19 case. Mobile phlebotomists in the prospective study collected whole blood, serum and a nasopharyngeal or oropharyngeal swab from every participant. Participants in the prospective study had the option to provide additional blood draws and questionnaires over an approximately 2-month period. Before DNA extraction, blood samples from the prospective study were shipped at room temperature or frozen. The immunoSEQ Assay, a bias-controlled multiplex PCR, was used to amplify TCRbeta CDR3 regions from genomic DNA. In the source study's methods: The number of nucleated cells in each sample was estimated from the amplification of reference gene primers within the assay. To quantify the absolute abundance of each unique TCRbeta CDR3 rearrangement, sequence reads were collapsed and filtered. Productive Simpson clonality was computed per sample as the square root of Simpson's diversity index over productive rearrangements. What TCRdb holds here is the immuneACCESS table cut down to in-frame rearrangements. Part of the clones is not present; checked against another copy, under half of the missing clones reflect an unresolved V gene, and the others are unexplained. V, J and clone size are those of that table, while D and trimming were read from the DNA. The sample includes 240,000 or so clones, with approximately 90% observed a single time. Over 0.85% of the sample belongs to the ten largest clones.

V lost 10 bases and J lost 5 bases, and the count of bases not matched to a germline gene is 13. Taken from cysteine to phenylalanine, the CDR3 has 14 residues. Of all the DNA, just the CDR3 is kept, 42 bases in frame from base 1. The germline V gene provides CDR1 ENHRY and CDR2 SYGVKD. Comment on this clone: Its cognate antigen has yet to be identified. The input lacks base qualities; no much larger clone sits a single base away.

This receptor was obtained from a man aged 50 or older who had been exposed to COVID-19. The chain links TRBV10-3 with TRBJ1-1; a stretch of 7 junction bases matches TRBD1. Specimen: PBMCs or T cells enriched from blood (not recorded which). The DNA sequence is given as TGTGCCACTAACCGGAGGGGGCTTGGGACTGAAGCTTTCTTT. The resulting protein is CATNRRGLGTEAFF.